These 31 T cell receptor beta chains came from one sample sequenced in a study of cytomegalovirus exposure and HLA in healthy donors. PCR used 60 Vbeta primers and 13 Jbeta primers. TCRdb keeps only in-frame clones here, not all; method: immunoSEQ multiplex PCR. The table lists 55,000 to 65,000 clones, 65% to 75% of them singletons, with about 6.8% in the top ten. Material: PBMCs. These receptors originate from a man in his thirties or forties in good health and CMV-seropositive.

The genes are TRBV6-1 and TRBJ1-2; D is unclear. With 7 bases removed from V and 2 bases from J, the gap between germline ends came to 11 bases. The CDR3 extends over 13 amino acids. In germline, CDR1 is MNHNS, CDR2 SASEGT. For the CDR3, the DNA is TGTGCCAGCAAGGTCGACACGAACTATGGCTACACCTTC. It codes for CASKVDTNYGYTF.

The sample holds many counts of this clone. The identical CDR3 is also encoded by other nucleotide sequences in the sample. The chain is built from TRBV6-4 and TRBJ2-3; 11 bases line up with TRBD2. This CDR3 contains 15 residues. Germline V gene lookup returns CDR1 MRHNA and CDR2 SNTAGT. V shed 3 bases and J 2 bases; nucleotides not matched to a gene: 1. CDR3 DNA: TGTGCCAGCAGTGATAGCGGGGGGGCCACAGATACGCAGTATTTT. Its protein is CASSDSGGATDTQYF.

The chain links TRBV6-5 to TRBJ2-3; possibly TRBD2 for D (7 bases). Trimming stripped 6 bases from V and 4 bases from J, with 11 bases between. The length of the CDR3 is 13 residues. CDR1 and CDR2 (germline): MNHEY, SVGAGI. The CDR3 here is CASSQGGADTQYF. The CDR3 DNA follows: TGTGCCAGCAGCCAAGGGGGGGCAGATACGCAGTATTTT.

This clone was counted between two and nine times. The J gene is TRBJ1-4, the V gene TRBV2, with D perhaps matching TRBD1 (5 bases). The CDR3 consists of 15 residues. Trimming left V 5 bases short and J 3 bases short, with 13 bases between. Germline assignment: CDR1 SNHLY and CDR2 FYNNEI. The DNA of the CDR3 is TGTGCCAGCAGTCGTGTAGGGGCCCCTAATGAAAAACTGTTTTTT. This encodes CASSRVGAPNEKLFF.

CDR3 region: CATRTGEHQPQHF. The CDR3 nucleotides read TGTGCCACTAGGACAGGGGAGCATCAGCCCCAGCATTTT. The chain employs TRBV2 and TRBJ1-5; TRBD1 matches 9 bases. CDR1 and CDR2 from the germline V gene are SNHLY and FYNNEI. V lost 10 bases to trimming and J lost 5 bases; unmatched junction nucleotides: 6. The CDR3 consists of 13 residues. Variable domain in full (rest from reference TRBV2 and TRBJ1-5): EPEVTQTPSHQVTQMGQEVILRCVPISNHLYFYWYRQILGQKVEFLVSFYNNEISEKSEIFDDQFSVERPDGSNFTLKIRSTKLEDSAMYFCATRTGEHQPQHFGDGTRLSIL.

The chain carries TRBV7-2 and TRBJ2-7; perhaps TRBD2 as D (5 bases). V was trimmed by 4 bases and J by 4 bases, leaving 11 bases between them. The CDR3 sequence is 13 residues long. Per the germline V gene, CDR1 is SGHTA and CDR2 is FQGNSA. The CDR3 DNA is TGTGCCAGCAGCTCCCGCACTAGTTACGAGCAGTACTTC. It codes for CASSSRTSYEQYF.

The chain carries TRBV7-9 and TRBJ1-2; possible D gene TRBD1, 6 bases. The CDR3 has 13 amino acids. The V end lost 1 base, the J end lost 6 bases, and 9 bases lay between the germline ends. Germline V gives CDR1 SEHNR, CDR2 FQNEAQ (reference sequence). The CDR3 sequence: CASSLEQGNGYTF. CDR3 DNA: TGTGCCAGCAGCTTAGAACAGGGAAATGGCTACACCTTC.

This chain links TRBV25-1 with TRBJ2-1, with D perhaps TRBD1 (5 bases). This CDR3 is 15 amino acids long. Germline values: CDR1 MGHDK, CDR2 SYGVNS. V shed 2 bases and J shed 5 bases, with 13 bases lying between them. The CDR3 loop is CASSESPARDNEQFF. The CDR3 DNA is TGTGCCAGCAGTGAAAGTCCGGCCAGGGACAATGAGCAGTTCTTC.

The chain combines TRBV2 with TRBJ1-5; perhaps TRBD1 as D (6 bases). There are 14 residues in the CDR3. CDR1 and CDR2 (germline): SNHLY, FYNNEI. The V end lost 5 bases, the J end lost 6 bases, and 14 bases lay between the germline ends. CDR3 in DNA: TGTGCCAGCAGTCTCAGGGGTATTCCTCAGCCCCAGCATTTT. Protein: CASSLRGIPQPQHF.

This chain uses TRBV28 with TRBJ2-2, with 8 bases matching TRBD1. Trimming at V came to 4 bases and at J to 3 bases, leaving 4 bases not matched to a gene. CDR1 and CDR2 from the germline V gene are MDHEN and SYDVKM. The CDR3 is made up of 15 amino acids. CDR3 in amino acids: CASSSSGGDTGELFF. Here the CDR3 DNA reads TGTGCCAGCAGTTCGTCAGGGGGCGACACCGGGGAGCTGTTTTTT.

This chain connects TRBV19 to TRBJ1-2, with a possible D match to TRBD1 (5 bases). CDR1 is LNHDA, CDR2 SQIVND, per germline (reference sequence). V was pared by 4 bases and J by 4 bases, with 10 bases between. This CDR3 has 13 residues. CDR3 DNA: TGTGCCAGTAGTACAGGGCCTGGCTATGGCTACACCTTC. Residues: CASSTGPGYGYTF. Full variable domain (missing parts from reference TRBV19 and TRBJ1-2): DGGITQSPKYLFRKEGQNVTLSCEQNLNHDAMYWYRQDPGQGLRLIYYSQIVNDFQKGDIAEGYSVSREKKESFPLTVTSAQKNPTAFYLCASSTGPGYGYTFGSGTRLTVV.

The chain has TRBV5-1 and TRBJ2-5; TRBD1 matches at 10 bases. With 5 bases clipped from V and 1 base from J, the junction kept 5 bases outside the gene matches. Germline values: CDR1 SGHRS, CDR2 YFSETQ. CDR3 length: 15 amino acids. The CDR3 DNA is TGCGCCAGCAGGATGACAGGGGGCCTCCAAGAGACCCAGTACTTC. Its translation is CASRMTGGLQETQYF.

The chain has TRBV7-2 and TRBJ1-1; 9 nucleotides agree with TRBD1. The CDR3 consists of 17 residues. The V gene's germline CDR1 is SGHTA and CDR2 FQGNSA. V shed 2 bases, J shed 2 bases, and the junction held 9 bases outside the gene matches. DNA of the CDR3: TGTGCCAGCAGCTTAACCGGAGCGGGACAGGGAAACACTGAAGCTTTCTTT. Translated, it gives CASSLTGAGQGNTEAFF. Filled out from reference TRBV7-2 and TRBJ1-1, the complete variable domain reads GAGVSQSPSNKVTEKGKDVELRCDPISGHTALYWYRQSLGQGLEFLIYFQGNSAPDKSGLPSDRFSAERTGGSVSTLTIQRTQQEDSAVYLCASSLTGAGQGNTEAFFGQGTRLTVV.

The genes are TRBV18 and TRBJ2-1; 8 nucleotides match TRBD1. V was clipped by 1 base and J by 3 bases; unmatched bases: 8. The CDR3 contains 17 residues. The germline V gene has CDR1 KGHSH and CDR2 LQKENI. The CDR3 loop reads CASSPQMTGEFYNEQFF. As DNA, the CDR3 is TGTGCCAGCTCACCACAAATGACAGGGGAATTCTACAATGAGCAGTTCTTC.

This clone was counted between two and nine times. The chain combines TRBV28 with TRBJ1-1; D not certain. CDR1 and CDR2 from the germline V gene are MDHEN and SYDVKM. The CDR3 covers 13 residues. V lost 7 bases to trimming and J lost 1 base, with 10 bases between them. For the CDR3, the DNA is TGTGCCAGCATCCAGGTAACGAACACTGAAGCTTTCTTT. Translated, it gives CASIQVTNTEAFF. Full variable domain (rest looked up from reference TRBV28 and TRBJ1-1): DVKVTQSSRYLVKRTGEKVFLECVQDMDHENMFWYRQDPGLGLRLIYFSYDVKMKEKGDIPEGYSVSREKKERFSLILESASTNQTSMYLCASIQVTNTEAFFGQGTRLTVV.

The V gene is TRBV21-1, the J gene TRBJ2-3; the table's D gene call, TRBD1, was not cross checked with the DNA. TRBV21-1 is reported as a pseudogene. The CDR3 contains 20 residues. The chain's CDR3 is CASGIRCGTATETSTDTQYF. Written as DNA, the CDR3 is TGTGCCAGCGGCATTAGGTGCGGGACAGCAACAGAAACTAGCACAGATACGCAGTATTTT.

The chain carries TRBV2 and TRBJ1-5; D is ambiguous. Germline values: CDR1 SNHLY, CDR2 FYNNEI. V lost 6 bases to trimming and J lost 7 bases, with 13 bases between them. CDR3 length: 13 amino acids. For the CDR3, the DNA is TGTGCCAGCAGGGACTTCAGGAACCAGCCCCAGCATTTT. Residues: CASRDFRNQPQHF.

The rearrangement links TRBV6-4 to TRBJ1-1; 10 nucleotides align to TRBD1. The CDR3 length is 15 residues. CDR1 MRHNA and CDR2 SNTAGT come from the germline V gene. V lost 9 bases and J lost 3; bases outside the gene matches: 10. In DNA, the CDR3 is TGTGCCAGTGCAAAGGGACAGGGGAGGTACACTGAAGCTTTCTTT. Its translation is CASAKGQGRYTEAFF.

This clone was seen a handful of times. The chain joins TRBV6-1 to TRBJ1-6; D unresolved. Trimming pared 3 bases from V and 6 bases from J, leaving 15 bases between. This CDR3 spans 16 amino acids. Germline CDR1 MNHNS, CDR2 SASEGT. CDR3 amino acids: CASSEVGGRGNSPLHF. The CDR3 DNA follows: TGTGCCAGCAGTGAGGTGGGAGGACGGGGTAATTCACCCCTCCACTTT.

V usage is TRBV2 and J usage is TRBJ2-7; D unclear. Trimming took 5 bases from V and 3 from J, leaving 2 bases between them. This CDR3 spans 10 amino acids. Germline CDR1 reads SNHLY; CDR2 reads FYNNEI. The CDR3 region is CASSYYEQYF. DNA of the CDR3: TGTGCCAGCAGTTACTACGAGCAGTACTTC.

The V and J genes are TRBV7-2 and TRBJ1-2; D unresolved. V was cut by 1 base and J by 7 bases, with 13 bases left in between. This CDR3 is built from 14 residues. Looked up from germline, CDR1 is SGHTA and CDR2 is FQGNSA. CDR3 in DNA: TGTGCCAGCAGCTTAGGGACGGGAAGAGGTGGCTACACCTTC. Translated: CASSLGTGRGGYTF.

The chain has TRBV28 and TRBJ1-4; tentative D call: TRBD1 (6 bases). Germline CDR1 reads MDHEN; CDR2 reads SYDVKM. Trimming took off 3 bases at V and 8 bases at J, with 19 bases between the two ends. The length of the CDR3 is 16 residues. For the CDR3, the DNA is TGTGCCAGCAGTTTTTGGGACATCCAGTTCCCAGAAAAACTGTTTTTT. Amino acid sequence: CASSFWDIQFPEKLFF.

The rearrangement joins TRBV5-6 to TRBJ2-5; 7 bases are shared with TRBD1. The CDR3 covers 14 residues. The germline V gene encodes CDR1 SGHDT and CDR2 YYEEEE. J gave up 0 bases and V 4 bases, and 3 bases lay outside the gene matches. The CDR3 sequence is CASSPGQYQETQYF. The CDR3, as DNA: TGTGCCAGCAGCCCGGGACAGTACCAAGAGACCCAGTACTTC.

A word on this clone: The sample contains more than one DNA sequence encoding this CDR3. The chain uses TRBV28 and TRBJ1-2, with D tentatively TRBD1 (5 bases). V lost 3 bases to trimming and J lost 6 bases, with 11 bases between them. CDR3 length equals 13 residues. The V gene's germline CDR1 is MDHEN and CDR2 SYDVKM. The CDR3 DNA follows: TGTGCCAGCAGTTTGGGGCAGGGTGATGGCTACACCTTC. Translation gives CASSLGQGDGYTF.

This chain connects TRBV28 to TRBJ1-2, with 7 bases aligning to TRBD1. J was trimmed by 8 bases and V by 7 bases; bases with no gene match: 13. The CDR3 totals 14 residues. Germline lookup yields CDR1 MDHEN and CDR2 SYDVKM. The CDR3 coding sequence is TGTGCCAGCACCGCCGACAGGGTGGTGAGAGGCTACACCTTC. Amino acids: CASTADRVVRGYTF.

V usage is TRBV7-9 and J usage is TRBJ1-4, with 7 nucleotides matching TRBD1. This CDR3 region has 14 residues. CDR1 and CDR2 (germline): SEHNR, FQNEAQ (reference sequence). The J segment lost 9 bases and the V segment lost 5 bases, leaving 9 bases of the junction unmatched. Here the CDR3 DNA reads TGTGCCAGCAGCCGGGGACAGAGAAATCAAAAACTGTTTTTT. Protein product: CASSRGQRNQKLFF. The variable domain in full, with the rest retrieved from reference TRBV7-9 and TRBJ1-4, is DTGVSQNPRHKITKRGQNVTFRCDPISEHNRLYWYRQTLGQGPEFLTYFQNEAQLEKSRLLSDRFSAERPKGSFSTLEIQRTEQGDSAMYLCASSRGQRNQKLFFGSGTQLSVL.

This chain links TRBV9 with TRBJ1-5; 7 bases are a match to TRBD1. The trim removed 4 bases at V and 6 bases at J, leaving 4 bases unmatched. Germline assignment: CDR1 SGDLS and CDR2 YYNGEE. The CDR3 runs 13 residues. The chain's CDR3 is CASSSQGGQPQHF. As DNA, the CDR3 is TGTGCCAGCAGCTCCCAGGGGGGTCAGCCCCAGCATTTT.

V and J are TRBV6-6 and TRBJ2-2; 8 bases line up with TRBD1. This CDR3 spans 16 amino acids. Germline lookup yields CDR1 MNHNY and CDR2 SVGAGI (reference sequence). J gave up 7 bases and V 6 bases, and 13 bases lay outside the gene matches. The CDR3 DNA is TGTGCCAGCAGCTATCGAGGACAGGGAAGGGACGGGGAGCTGTTTTTT. Its protein is CASSYRGQGRDGELFF.

This chain links TRBV5-1 with TRBJ2-7; 7 nucleotides align to TRBD1. Unmatched junction bases numbered 13, after V lost 7 bases and J lost 0 bases. Germline loops: CDR1 SGHRS, CDR2 YFSETQ. This CDR3 comprises 16 residues. This CDR3 reads CASQGVGAPSSYEQYF. The CDR3 coding sequence is TGCGCCAGCCAGGGGGTCGGAGCTCCTAGCTCCTACGAGCAGTACTTC.

This sequence joins TRBV6-5 and TRBJ1-2; no clear D. Trimming removed 1 base at V and 7 bases at J, with 7 bases between. Germline V gene data show CDR1 as MNHEY and CDR2 as SVGAGI. The CDR3 consists of 12 residues. In DNA form, the CDR3 reads TGTGCCAGCAGTTACTACGGCGGTGGCTACACCTTC. Its protein product is CASSYYGGGYTF.

This clone was counted only a few times. The rearrangement joins TRBV14 to TRBJ1-1; TRBD1 matches at 8 bases. The CDR3 loop spans 13 amino acids. V gave up 4 bases and J gave up 4 bases; unmatched junction bases: 2. Germline loops: CDR1 SGHDN, CDR2 FVKESK. The CDR3 protein is CASSRTGGTEAFF. CDR3 bases: TGTGCCAGCAGCCGCACAGGGGGCACTGAAGCTTTCTTT.